This paragraph reports one TCR beta chain. Profiling relied on immunoSEQ multiplex PCR, and the TCRdb table lists in-frame clones only, not all of them. The table has 92,000 or so clones, around 79% seen once; the top ten hold around 5.2%. This sample stems from a study of a mutant IDH1 vaccine in newly diagnosed glioma. The CDR3 has 11 amino acids. V was clipped by 5 bases and J by 4 bases, with 7 bases between them. Looked up from germline, CDR1 is GTSNPN and CDR2 is SVGIG (reference sequence). Time point meaning: baseline, week 1 (first vaccination visit). Treatment of the sample: pre-vaccination baseline after standard-of-care therapy. Donor tumors were new WHO grade 3 or 4 IDH1-mutant, ATRX-lost astrocytomas.

Source: PBMCs, taken from a glioma patient treated with radiotherapy, temozolomide or both. This chain links TRBV30 with TRBJ2-3; D is undetermined. This sequence was found in a man aged 40-50 years with glioma. Some clones in this sample may be carry-over from other donors' samples. The CDR3 reads CAWEPADTQYF. The DNA for the CDR3 is TGTGCCTGGGAACCGGCAGATACGCAGTATTTT.